This TCR beta chain was captured in a study of spatial heterogeneity in lung cancer. Time point noted: sample taken at primary tumor resection. Researchers sequenced whole RNA taken from tumor, nontumor lung or frozen PBMC without sorting. A unique molecular identifier was attached to every TCR cDNA molecule. From the 5' RACE reads, TCRdb called clonotypes with MiXCR, one entry per CDR3 protein. Of some 64,000 distinct CDR3 sequences in the sample, around 8.4% are singletons; the top ten hold roughly 16%. In this sample, this clonotype turned up many times. Between the trimmed V and J ends, which lost 6 bases and 0 bases, there was a span of 11 bases. CDR3 length: 14 amino acids. Germline V gene lookup returns CDR1 LNHNV and CDR2 YYDKDF (reference sequence).

The receptor was isolated from a female donor with early-stage non-small cell lung cancer. The material sequenced was PBMCs, taken at surgery. The V gene is TRBV15, the J gene TRBJ1-1; D remains unclear. Written as DNA, the CDR3 is TGTGCCACCAGTCAAAGTCTAATGAACACTGAAGCTTTCTTT. Translation: CATSQSLMNTEAFF.